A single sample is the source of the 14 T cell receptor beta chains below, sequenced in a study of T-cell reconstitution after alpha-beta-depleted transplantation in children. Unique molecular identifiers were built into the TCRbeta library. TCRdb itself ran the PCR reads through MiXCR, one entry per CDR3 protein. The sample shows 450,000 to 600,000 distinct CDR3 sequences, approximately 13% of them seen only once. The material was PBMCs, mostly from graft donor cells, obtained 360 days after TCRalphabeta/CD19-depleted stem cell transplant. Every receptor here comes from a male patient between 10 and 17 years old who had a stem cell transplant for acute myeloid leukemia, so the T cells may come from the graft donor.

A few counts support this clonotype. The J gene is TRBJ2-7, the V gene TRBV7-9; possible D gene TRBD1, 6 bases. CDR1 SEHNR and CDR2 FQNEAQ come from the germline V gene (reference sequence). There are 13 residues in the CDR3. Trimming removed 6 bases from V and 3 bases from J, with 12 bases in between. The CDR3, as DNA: TGTGCCAGCAGTGCCGGACAGTACTACGAGCAGTACTTC. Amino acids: CASSAGQYYEQYF.

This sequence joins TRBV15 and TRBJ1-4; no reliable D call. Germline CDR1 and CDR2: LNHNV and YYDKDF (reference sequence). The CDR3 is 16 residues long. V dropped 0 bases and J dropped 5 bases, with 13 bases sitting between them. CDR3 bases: TGTGCCACCAGCAGAGATCGGCCGGATTTAAATGAAAAACTGTTTTTT. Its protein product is CATSRDRPDLNEKLFF.

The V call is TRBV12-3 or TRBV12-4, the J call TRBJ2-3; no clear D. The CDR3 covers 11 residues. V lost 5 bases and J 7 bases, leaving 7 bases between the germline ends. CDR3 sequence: CASSPTNTQYF. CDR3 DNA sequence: TGTGCCAGCAGTCCGACGAATACGCAGTATTTT.

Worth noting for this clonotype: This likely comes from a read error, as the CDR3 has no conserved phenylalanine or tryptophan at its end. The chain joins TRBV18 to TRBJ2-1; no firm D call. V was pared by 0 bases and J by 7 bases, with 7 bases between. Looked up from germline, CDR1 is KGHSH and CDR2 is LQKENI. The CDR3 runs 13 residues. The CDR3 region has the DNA TGTGCCAGCTCACCACCGGGCAATAATGAGCAGTTCCTC. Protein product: CASSPPGNNEQFL.

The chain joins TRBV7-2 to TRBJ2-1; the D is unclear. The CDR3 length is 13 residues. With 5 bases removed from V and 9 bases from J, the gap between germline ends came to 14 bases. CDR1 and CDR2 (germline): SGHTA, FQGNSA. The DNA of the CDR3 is TGTGCCAGCAGCCCACGTCCGGGCTTTGAGCAGTTCTTC. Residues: CASSPRPGFEQFF.

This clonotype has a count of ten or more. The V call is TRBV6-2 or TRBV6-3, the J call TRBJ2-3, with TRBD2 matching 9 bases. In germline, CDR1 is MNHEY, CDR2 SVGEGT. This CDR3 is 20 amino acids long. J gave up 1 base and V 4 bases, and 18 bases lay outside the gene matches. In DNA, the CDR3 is TGTGCCAGCAGTTCGCCAAGCGGGAGGCCAGGTCGGACGGGCACAGATACGCAGTATTTT. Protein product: CASSSPSGRPGRTGTDTQYF.

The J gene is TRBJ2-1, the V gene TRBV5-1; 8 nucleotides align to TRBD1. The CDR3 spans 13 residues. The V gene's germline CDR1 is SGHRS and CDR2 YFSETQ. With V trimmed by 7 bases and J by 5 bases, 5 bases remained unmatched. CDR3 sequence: CASGQGLNNEQFF. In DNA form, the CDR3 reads TGCGCCAGCGGACAGGGACTTAACAATGAGCAGTTCTTC.

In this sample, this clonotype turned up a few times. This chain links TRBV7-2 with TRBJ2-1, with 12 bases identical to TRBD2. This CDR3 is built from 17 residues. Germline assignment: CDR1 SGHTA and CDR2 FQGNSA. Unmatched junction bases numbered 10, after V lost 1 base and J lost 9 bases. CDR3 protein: CASSLGSGLAGMVEQFF. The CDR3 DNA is TGTGCCAGCAGCTTAGGTTCCGGACTAGCGGGAATGGTTGAGCAGTTCTTC.

The CDR3 region has the DNA TGCAGCGTTGTGGGGGGACAGGGGATAGGCGACGAGCAGTACTTC. Translation gives CSVVGGQGIGDEQYF. The rearrangement links TRBV29-1 to TRBJ2-7; TRBD1 agrees at 10 bases. Germline CDR1 is SQVTM and CDR2 is ANQGSEA. The J segment lost 5 bases and the V segment lost 4 bases, leaving 11 bases of the junction unmatched. CDR3 length equals 15 residues.

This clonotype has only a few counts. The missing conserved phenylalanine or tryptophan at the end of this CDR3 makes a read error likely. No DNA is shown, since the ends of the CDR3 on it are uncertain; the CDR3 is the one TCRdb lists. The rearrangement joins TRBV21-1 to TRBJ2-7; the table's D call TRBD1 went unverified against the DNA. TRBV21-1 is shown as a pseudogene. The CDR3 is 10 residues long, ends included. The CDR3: CASSNGQGAR.

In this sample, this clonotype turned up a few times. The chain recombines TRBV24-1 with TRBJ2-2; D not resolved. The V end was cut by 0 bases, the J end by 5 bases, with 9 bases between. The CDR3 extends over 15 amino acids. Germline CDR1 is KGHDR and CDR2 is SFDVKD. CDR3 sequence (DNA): TGTGCCACCAGTGATTTGCAAAGTGAAACCGGGGAGCTGTTTTTT. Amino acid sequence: CATSDLQSETGELFF.

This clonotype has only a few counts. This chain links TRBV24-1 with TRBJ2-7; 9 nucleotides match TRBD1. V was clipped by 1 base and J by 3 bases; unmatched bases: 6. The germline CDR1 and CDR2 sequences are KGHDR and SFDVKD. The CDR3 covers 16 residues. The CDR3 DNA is TGTGCCACCAGTGATTTTTCTCGGACAGGGGACTACGAGCAGTACTTC. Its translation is CATSDFSRTGDYEQYF.

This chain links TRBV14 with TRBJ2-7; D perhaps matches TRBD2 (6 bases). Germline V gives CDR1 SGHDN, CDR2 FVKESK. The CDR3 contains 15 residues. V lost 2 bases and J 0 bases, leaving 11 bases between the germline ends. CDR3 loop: CASSQYVGSSYEQYF. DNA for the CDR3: TGTGCCAGCAGCCAATACGTCGGGAGCTCCTACGAGCAGTACTTC. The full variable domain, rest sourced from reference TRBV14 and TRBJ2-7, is EAGVTQFPSHSVIEKGQTVTLRCDPISGHDNLYWYRRVMGKEIKFLLHFVKESKQDESGMPNNRFLAERTGGTYSTLKVQPAELEDSGVYFCASSQYVGSSYEQYFGPGTRLTVT.

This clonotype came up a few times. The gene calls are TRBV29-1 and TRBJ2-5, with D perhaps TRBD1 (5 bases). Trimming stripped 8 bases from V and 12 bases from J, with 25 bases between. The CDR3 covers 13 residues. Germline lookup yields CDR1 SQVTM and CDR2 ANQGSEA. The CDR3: CSNRLGQGYPEYF. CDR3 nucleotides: TGCAGCAACCGCCTTGGGCAGGGCTACCCGGAGTACTTC.